The clone carrying this T cell receptor (beta chain) has only a few counts. The sample belongs to a study of early T cells in non-severe SARS-CoV-2 infection. Trimming removed 6 bases from V and 4 bases from J, with 13 bases in between. Germline CDR1 is MNHNS and CDR2 is SASEGT. The CDR3 spans 14 residues. MiXCR, run by TCRdb on the 5' RACE reads, gives a single entry per CDR3 protein. The sample gives approximately 74,000 distinct CDR3 sequences, about 14% of which show up once; approximately 9.9% is in the top ten. This sequence was found in an adult who was a healthcare worker with PCR-confirmed SARS-CoV-2 infection or an uninfected control (not recorded which). This chain uses TRBV6-1 with TRBJ2-1; possible D gene TRBD2, 6 bases. Sequencing input: whole blood. CDR3 sequence reads: CASSPGDSYNEQFF. The CDR3 DNA reads as TGTGCCAGCAGCCCTGGGGACTCGTACAATGAGCAGTTCTTC.